The next 32 T cell receptor beta chains were all read from a single sample in a study of Graves' ophthalmopathy and Graves' hyperthyroidism. Investigators amplified TCR beta CDR3 regions from RNA transcripts. First-round RT-PCR employed HTBI primers, with a second-round multiplex PCR after it. TCRdb processed the multiplex PCR reads anew with MiXCR; each CDR3 protein has one entry. The sample records about 420,000 distinct CDR3 sequences, approximately 21% being singletons. The sequencing input was peripheral blood. All receptors come from a woman aged 18-35 years with stable Graves' hyperthyroidism.

This clonotype was seen repeatedly, ten times or more. CDR3 amino acids: CASSLVFRGILGETQYF. The CDR3, as DNA: TGCGCCAGCAGCTTGGTCTTCCGGGGTATCCTTGGAGAGACCCAGTACTTC. J is TRBJ2-5 and V is TRBV5-1; a weak D match, TRBD2 (5 bases). Germline V CDR1 and CDR2: SGHRS, YFSETQ. V was clipped by 0 bases and J by 4 bases, with 19 bases between them. The CDR3 has 17 residues.

This clonotype was detected a few times. V and J are TRBV2 and TRBJ2-2; a weak D match, TRBD1 (6 bases). V was pared by 6 bases and J by 3 bases, with 11 bases between. In germline, CDR1 is SNHLY, CDR2 FYNNEI. The CDR3 is made up of 14 amino acids. The CDR3 here is CASRERGYTGELFF. DNA for the CDR3: TGTGCCAGCAGAGAAAGGGGGTACACCGGGGAGCTGTTTTTT.

The table lists this clonotype with a few counts. The chain joins TRBV6-5 to TRBJ2-2; D may correspond to TRBD1 or TRBD2 (6 bases each). Per germline, CDR1 MNHEY and CDR2 SVGAGI. Trimming took off 2 bases at V and 0 bases at J, with 10 bases between the two ends. CDR3 size: 16 residues. The CDR3 DNA reads TGTGCCAGCAGTTACGAGGGGGGCGCGAACACCGGGGAGCTGTTTTTT. This gives the protein CASSYEGGANTGELFF.

The chain links TRBV6-1 to TRBJ2-5; 13 bases align to TRBD2. Germline V gene data show CDR1 as MNHNS and CDR2 as SASEGT. The ends lost 5 bases at V and 2 bases at J; junction bases unmatched: 5. There are 16 residues in the CDR3. The CDR3 is CASSMTSGGLQETQYF. CDR3 sequence (DNA): TGTGCCAGCAGTATGACTAGCGGGGGGTTACAAGAGACCCAGTACTTC.

This clonotype has a count of ten or more. The chain recombines TRBV20-1 with TRBJ1-2; TRBD1 might be the D (5 bases). With 4 bases removed from V and 7 bases from J, the gap between germline ends came to 13 bases. CDR1 and CDR2 from the germline V gene are DFQATT and SNEGSKA (reference sequence). This CDR3 has 12 amino acids. CDR3 sequence reads: CSAKQAESGYTF. The CDR3 coding sequence is TGCAGTGCTAAACAGGCTGAGAGTGGCTACACCTTC.

The sample holds many counts of this clonotype. The chain joins TRBV18 to TRBJ1-2; possibly TRBD1 for D (5 bases). Germline CDR1 KGHSH, CDR2 LQKENI. V was shortened by 3 bases and J by 3 bases, with 11 bases between the two germline ends. The CDR3 length is 14 residues. CDR3 sequence (DNA): TGTGCCAGCTCACCTTCTACCAGGGACTATGGCTACACCTTC. Translated, it gives CASSPSTRDYGYTF. The variable domain in full, completed from reference TRBV18 and TRBJ1-2, reads NAGVMQNPRHLVRRRGQEARLRCSPMKGHSHVYWYRQLPEEGLKFMVYLQKENIIDESGMPKERFSAEFPKEGPSILRIQQVVRGDSAAYFCASSPSTRDYGYTFGSGTRLTVV.

This clonotype was recorded at least ten times. V usage is TRBV28 and J usage is TRBJ2-5; D might be TRBD2 (5 bases). The germline gives CDR1 MDHEN, CDR2 SYDVKM. V dropped 6 bases and J dropped 4 bases, with 39 bases sitting between them. The CDR3 consists of 22 residues. The CDR3 coding sequence is TGTGCCAGCAGACCCCGACCGAAGACTATTGTAAGGGTAATGCACACAAGAGAGACCCAGTACTTC. Translation gives CASRPRPKTIVRVMHTRETQYF. The variable domain in full, completed from reference TRBV28 and TRBJ2-5, reads DVKVTQSSRYLVKRTGEKVFLECVQDMDHENMFWYRQDPGLGLRLIYFSYDVKMKEKGDIPEGYSVSREKKERFSLILESASTNQTSMYLCASRPRPKTIVRVMHTRETQYFGPGTRLLVL.

This clonotype was seen at least ten times. The junction departs from the called germline gene at one end, perhaps through a read error. The CDR3 DNA is TGTGCCACAGGGGCCGAATATAAAAACATTAAGTACTTC. Protein sequence: CATGAEYKNIKYF. J is TRBJ2-4 and V is TRBV6-1; tentative D call: TRBD1 (6 bases). The CDR3 runs 13 residues. Germline V CDR1 and CDR2: MNHNS, SASEGT.

V and J are TRBV6-5 and TRBJ1-2; D is ambiguous. V gave up 0 bases and J gave up 8 bases, with 7 bases separating them. CDR3 length equals 12 residues. Looked up from germline, CDR1 is MNHEY and CDR2 is SVGAGI. In nucleotides, the CDR3 is TGTGCCAGCAGTTACTCGATTCAGGGCTACACCTTC. Encoded protein: CASSYSIQGYTF.

This clonotype was recorded many times. The rearrangement links TRBV7-8 to TRBJ2-4; possibly TRBD2 for D (6 bases). Trimming took 5 bases from V and 8 from J, leaving 19 bases between them. This CDR3 has 15 amino acids. Per germline, CDR1 SGHVS and CDR2 FQNEAQ. CDR3 region: CASSPDPRVADIQYF. CDR3 sequence (DNA): TGTGCCAGCAGCCCAGACCCCAGGGTAGCGGACATTCAGTACTTC.

This clonotype was recorded a few times. Being one base from a much bigger clone, this may be a read error. The V call is TRBV30, the J call TRBJ2-2; either TRBD1 or TRBD2 may supply D (5 bases each). Germline V gene data show CDR1 as GTSNPN and CDR2 as SVGIG (reference sequence). The CDR3 covers 14 residues. The DNA for the CDR3 is TGTGCCTGGAGTGTACTTAGAGGGACCGGGGAGCTGTGTTTT. It encodes CAWSVLRGTGELCF.

This clonotype was counted many times. The chain recombines TRBV19 with TRBJ2-7; 7 bases fit TRBD2. This CDR3 has 13 amino acids. V gave up 4 bases and J gave up 2 bases; unmatched junction bases: 2. Germline V gene lookup returns CDR1 LNHDA and CDR2 SQIVND (reference sequence). CDR3 sequence (DNA): TGTGCCAGTAGTACTAGCGGCCCCTACGAGCAGTACTTC. This translates into CASSTSGPYEQYF.

At least ten counts were recorded for this clonotype. In nucleotides, the CDR3 is TGTGCCAGCAGCACCCACAGGGGCGGGGAGCAGTACTTC. Its protein is CASSTHRGGEQYF. The rearrangement uses TRBV11-2 and TRBJ2-7; TRBD1 agrees at 7 bases. The length of the CDR3 is 13 residues. Germline V lookup: CDR1 SGHAT, CDR2 FQNNGV. Germline trimming cut 5 bases from V and 7 bases from J; bases unmatched to any gene: 8.

There are many counts of this clonotype. The genes are TRBV30 and TRBJ1-2; no firm D call. Germline values: CDR1 GTSNPN, CDR2 SVGIG (reference sequence). The ends were cut back, 5 bases at V and 5 bases at J, with 9 bases in the middle. The CDR3 runs to 11 residues. The CDR3 loop is CAWERLYGYTF. In DNA, the CDR3 is TGTGCCTGGGAGAGGCTATATGGCTACACCTTC.

A word on this clonotype: No conserved phenylalanine or tryptophan ends this CDR3, so it is likely a read error. The chain is built from TRBV11-2 and TRBJ2-5; a possible D gene is TRBD1 (5 bases). CDR3 size: 13 residues. CDR1 and CDR2 (germline): SGHAT, FQNNGV. The CDR3 is CASSSGSQESQYY. The CDR3 DNA sequence: TGTGCCAGCAGCTCAGGGTCGCAAGAGTCCCAGTACTAC.

This clonotype was seen repeatedly, ten times or more. The rearrangement links TRBV19 to TRBJ1-1; possible D gene TRBD1, 5 bases. Germline CDR1 is LNHDA and CDR2 is SQIVND (reference sequence). V was cut by 1 base and J by 0 bases, with 12 bases left in between. CDR3 length: 16 amino acids. DNA of the CDR3: TGTGCCAGTAGTATAGTGGCGGCAGGGATGAACACTGAAGCTTTCTTT. It yields the protein CASSIVAAGMNTEAFF.

This clonotype has a count of ten or more. The rearrangement uses TRBV11-2 and TRBJ2-7; 7 bases align to TRBD2. Trimming removed 6 bases from V and 6 bases from J; junction bases left unmatched: 11. Germline V gives CDR1 SGHAT, CDR2 FQNNGV. The CDR3 is made up of 14 amino acids. CDR3 sequence (DNA): TGTGCCAGCAGTTTGGGGGGAGGGCCCTTCGAGCAGTACTTC. Residues: CASSLGGGPFEQYF.

This clonotype was counted at least ten times. V gene TRBV15 combines with J gene TRBJ1-2; D possibly corresponds to TRBD1 (6 bases). Trimming took off 0 bases at V and 2 bases at J, with 22 bases between the two ends. The length of the CDR3 is 19 residues. The germline CDR1 and CDR2 sequences are LNHNV and YYDKDF (reference sequence). CDR3 sequence: CATSRDRGAMDLRNYGYTF. In DNA form, the CDR3 reads TGTGCCACCAGCAGAGATCGGGGGGCGATGGACCTAAGAAACTATGGCTACACCTTC.

The chain employs TRBV12-5 and TRBJ2-7; D tentatively fits TRBD1 or TRBD2 (5 bases each). The V gene's germline CDR1 is LGHNT and CDR2 FRNRAP. The CDR3 totals 16 residues. V was pared by 1 base and J by 2 bases, with 15 bases between. The chain's CDR3 is CASGLDRDGLTYEQYF. The DNA for the CDR3 is TGTGCTAGTGGTTTGGACCGGGACGGCTTAACCTACGAGCAGTACTTC.

This clonotype has a count of ten or more. The chain joins TRBV2 to TRBJ2-7, with D unclear. In germline, CDR1 is SNHLY, CDR2 FYNNEI. Trimming stripped 7 bases from V and 2 bases from J, with 9 bases between. This CDR3 region has 12 residues. The CDR3 nucleotides are TGTGCCAGCACTATAGGACCCTACGAGCAGTACTTC. Its translation: CASTIGPYEQYF.

This clonotype was counted ten times or more. The rearrangement links TRBV12-3 or TRBV12-4 to TRBJ2-7, with 8 bases that match TRBD1. The CDR3 is made up of 18 amino acids. Trimming took 2 bases from V and 4 from J; bases not matched to a gene: 16. The CDR3 nucleotides are TGTGCCAGCAGTTTATTTCCCTTTTTGGACAGGGACGGGTACGAGCAGTACTTC. The encoded protein is CASSLFPFLDRDGYEQYF.

This clonotype occurred many times. The rearrangement uses TRBV20-1 and TRBJ2-7, with D unresolved. The CDR3 has 13 amino acids. Trimming removed 3 bases at V and 6 bases at J, with 15 bases between. The germline V gene has CDR1 DFQATT and CDR2 SNEGSKA (reference sequence). The CDR3 DNA sequence: TGCAGTGCTAGCCACGGAAGTCCGGGCGAGCAGTACTTC. It encodes CSASHGSPGEQYF.

This clonotype appeared many times. The chain links TRBV29-1 to TRBJ2-2, with D possibly matching TRBD1 (5 bases). In germline, CDR1 is SQVTM, CDR2 ANQGSEA. The CDR3 has 14 residues. V lost 7 bases, J lost 0 bases, and 12 bases lay in between. CDR3 in amino acids: CSGGHSPNTGELFF. In DNA form, the CDR3 reads TGCAGCGGTGGACACTCTCCGAACACCGGGGAGCTGTTTTTT.

This clonotype came up many times. This rearrangement joins TRBV5-1 to TRBJ2-7, with D tentatively TRBD1 (6 bases). The germline V gene encodes CDR1 SGHRS and CDR2 YFSETQ. The germline V and J ends were trimmed by 0 bases and 2 bases, with 15 bases remaining between them. The CDR3 totals 16 residues. The CDR3 spells CASSLDRQGTTYEQYF. In DNA, the CDR3 is TGCGCCAGCAGCTTGGATCGCCAGGGGACGACCTACGAGCAGTACTTC.

At least ten counts were recorded for this clonotype. This chain connects TRBV19 to TRBJ2-7; 8 bases line up with TRBD1. The CDR3 is 15 residues long. The J segment lost 1 base and the V segment lost 3 bases, leaving 5 bases of the junction unmatched. Germline CDR1 LNHDA, CDR2 SQIVND (reference sequence). The CDR3 region is CASSMGRGRSYEQYF. CDR3 coding DNA: TGTGCCAGTAGTATGGGCAGGGGGCGATCCTACGAGCAGTACTTC.

The table lists this clonotype with many counts. The J gene is TRBJ2-5, the V gene TRBV30; TRBD2 might be the D (7 bases). V was trimmed by 3 bases and J by 5 bases, leaving 19 bases between them. CDR1 and CDR2 from the germline V gene are GTSNPN and SVGIG (reference sequence). The CDR3 sequence is 15 residues long. The CDR3 DNA sequence: TGTGCCTGGAGAGGGGGAGGGCCTATGTCGGAGACCCAGTACTTC. This translates into CAWRGGGPMSETQYF.

This clonotype was recorded many times. The chain links TRBV28 to TRBJ2-7; D remains ambiguous. CDR3 length: 13 residues. The V end lost 3 bases, the J end lost 5 bases, and 11 bases lay between the germline ends. Germline loops: CDR1 MDHEN, CDR2 SYDVKM. CDR3 sequence reads: CASSFRFFHEQYF. DNA for the CDR3: TGTGCCAGCAGTTTTCGGTTCTTCCACGAGCAGTACTTC.

The rearrangement joins TRBV28 to TRBJ2-5; possible D gene TRBD2, 7 bases. The germline CDR1 and CDR2 sequences are MDHEN and SYDVKM. The CDR3 length is 14 residues. Trimming cost V 3 bases and J 6 bases, with 14 bases left between them. CDR3: CASSFLRGRKTQYF. The CDR3 DNA reads as TGTGCCAGCAGTTTCTTGCGGGGGCGGAAGACCCAGTACTTC.

This clonotype was seen at least ten times. The V call is TRBV28, the J call TRBJ1-1; D gene ambiguous. Germline V lookup: CDR1 MDHEN, CDR2 SYDVKM. Trimming removed 3 bases from V and 0 bases from J, with 11 bases in between. This CDR3 has 15 amino acids. CDR3 in amino acids: CASSFNSDLNTEAFF. Written as DNA, the CDR3 is TGTGCCAGCAGTTTTAATTCCGATTTGAACACTGAAGCTTTCTTT.

In this sample, this clonotype turned up many times. The gene calls are TRBV6-2 or TRBV6-3 and TRBJ1-5; D is ambiguous. The length of the CDR3 is 16 residues. Trimming pared 0 bases from V and 0 bases from J, leaving 9 bases between. Germline assignment: CDR1 MNHEY and CDR2 SVGEGT. The DNA of the CDR3 is TGTGCCAGCAGTTACTCGAATGGATATAGCAATCAGCCCCAGCATTTT. It codes for CASSYSNGYSNQPQHF.

The CDR3, as DNA: TGTGCCAGCAGCCAAGTTCAGGGTAGCACTGAAGCTTTCTTT. Its protein is CASSQVQGSTEAFF. The rearrangement uses TRBV4-2 and TRBJ1-1; maybe TRBD1 (5 bases). The length of the CDR3 is 14 residues. V was trimmed by 1 base and J by 4 bases, leaving 10 bases between them. Germline CDR1 and CDR2: LGHNA and YNFKEQ.

This clonotype was recorded many times. The rearrangement links TRBV7-2 to TRBJ2-7; either TRBD1 or TRBD2 may fit D (5 bases each). The CDR3 is made up of 14 amino acids. The germline gives CDR1 SGHTA, CDR2 FQGNSA. Trimming stripped 5 bases from V and 3 bases from J, with 14 bases between. The CDR3 bases are TGTGCCAGCAGCACCCAGGGCGGGTTCTACGAGCAGTACTTC. Translation: CASSTQGGFYEQYF.